The 23 T cell receptor beta chains below all came from one sample that was sequenced in a study of metastatic and nonmetastatic thyroid tumors. TCRdb re-called the PCR reads through MiXCR. The sample holds almost 35,000 clones, 35% seen once. Thyroid surgery was performed in patients who had received no treatment beforehand. Sequencing was carried out using tumor tissue. The source of these receptors is a female donor with papillary thyroid cancer or a benign thyroid nodule (not recorded which). Some clones in this sample may be carry-over from other donors' samples.

V gene TRBV5-1 combines with J gene TRBJ2-1; D is ambiguous. CDR3 size: 12 residues. Between the trimmed V and J ends, which lost 1 base and 8 bases, there was a span of 7 bases. Germline CDR1 reads SGHRS; CDR2 reads YFSETQ. The CDR3 loop is CASSLKSDEQFF. CDR3 nucleotide sequence: TGCGCCAGCAGCTTGAAATCGGATGAGCAGTTCTTC.

This clone was seen more than once but under ten times. The genes are TRBV15 and TRBJ2-3; 10 bases fit TRBD2. Germline V gene data show CDR1 as LNHNV and CDR2 as YYDKDF (reference sequence). The CDR3 extends over 16 amino acids. V lost 1 base to trimming and J lost 3 bases; unmatched junction nucleotides: 4. CDR3 in DNA: TGTGCCACCAGCAGAGCCCGAGCGGGAGGGACAGATACGCAGTATTTT. It translates to CATSRARAGGTDTQYF. The full variable domain, with the rest looked up from reference TRBV15 and TRBJ2-3, is DAMVIQNPRYQVTQFGKPVTLSCSQTLNHNVMYWYQQKSSQAPKLLFHYYDKDFNNEADTPDNFQSRRPNTSFCFLDIRSPGLGDTAMYLCATSRARAGGTDTQYFGPGTRLTVL.

This sequence joins TRBV19 and TRBJ1-1, with a tentative D call TRBD1 (5 bases). Trimming shortened V by 4 bases and J by 0 bases, and 12 bases separated the two germline ends. The length of the CDR3 is 15 residues. The germline V gene has CDR1 LNHDA and CDR2 SQIVND (reference sequence). The DNA of the CDR3 is TGTGCCAGTAGTAGTACTCCAGGGATGAACACTGAAGCTTTCTTT. It encodes CASSSTPGMNTEAFF.

Only a few counts were recorded for this clone. The chain links TRBV14 to TRBJ2-7; a weak D match, TRBD2 (7 bases). Germline V gene data show CDR1 as SGHDN and CDR2 as FVKESK. The CDR3 is 15 amino acids. V was trimmed by 4 bases and J by 6 bases, leaving 19 bases between them. This CDR3 is CASSLGEGVASEQYF. The DNA for the CDR3 is TGTGCCAGCAGCCTGGGGGAGGGGGTTGCCTCCGAGCAGTACTTC.

The chain joins TRBV19 to TRBJ1-5, with 10 bases lining up with TRBD1. Germline V lookup: CDR1 LNHDA, CDR2 SQIVND (reference sequence). This CDR3 is built from 16 residues. Germline trimming cut 4 bases from V and 13 bases from J; bases unmatched to any gene: 16. This CDR3 reads CASSTGRDRGGRPQHF. CDR3 coding DNA: TGTGCCAGTAGTACGGGACGGGACAGGGGCGGCAGGCCACAGCATTTT.

As to this clone: This CDR3 is also generated by other DNA sequences in the sample. The chain carries TRBV18 and TRBJ2-3, with D possibly TRBD1 on 6 matching bases. The V end lost 6 bases, the J end lost 6 bases, and 22 bases lay between the germline ends. This CDR3 contains 16 residues. Germline assignment: CDR1 KGHSH and CDR2 LQKENI. The CDR3: CASSRTGYSLVDTQYF. CDR3 DNA: TGTGCCAGCTCTCGTACAGGGTATTCCTTGGTGGATACGCAGTATTTT.

The chain carries TRBV27 and TRBJ2-7; 11 positions match TRBD1. This CDR3 spans 17 amino acids. Germline assignment: CDR1 MNHEY and CDR2 SMNVEV (reference sequence). The J segment lost 3 bases and the V segment lost 7 bases, leaving 14 bases of the junction unmatched. The CDR3 bases are TGTGCCAGCATTTCTGACCCCCGGACAGGGGGCATCTACGAGCAGTACTTC. Protein sequence: CASISDPRTGGIYEQYF.

The chain recombines TRBV2 with TRBJ1-2; no clear D. V was clipped by 6 bases and J by 4 bases, with 0 bases between them. This CDR3 spans 9 amino acids. CDR1 SNHLY and CDR2 FYNNEI come from the germline V gene. The DNA for the CDR3 is TGTGCCAGCAGCTATGGCTACACCTTC. Amino acids: CASSYGYTF.

This clone turned up a few times. The CDR3 bases are TGTGCCATCAGTGAAGGGACAGGGGAGTACACTGAAGCTTTCTTT. The encoded protein is CAISEGTGEYTEAFF. This chain connects TRBV10-3 to TRBJ1-1; 10 nucleotides line up with TRBD1. Trimming took 3 bases from V and 3 from J; bases not matched to a gene: 4. The CDR3 is 15 residues long. Germline V gene data show CDR1 as ENHRY and CDR2 as SYGVKD.

This clone was found a few times. Written as DNA, the CDR3 is TGCGCCAGCAGGACCGATTCCTATGGCTACACCTTC. Translation: CASRTDSYGYTF. The V gene is TRBV10-2, the J gene TRBJ1-2, with D hard to call. Trimming removed 6 bases from V and 4 bases from J, with 9 bases in between. Germline values: CDR1 WSHSY, CDR2 SAAADI. This CDR3 spans 12 amino acids.

This rearrangement joins TRBV5-1 to TRBJ2-3; 8 bases are a match to TRBD2. CDR3 length: 16 amino acids. CDR1 and CDR2 from the germline V gene are SGHRS and YFSETQ. Trimming at V came to 4 bases and at J to 1 base, leaving 8 bases not matched to a gene. The CDR3 nucleotides read TGCGCCAGCAGCCCCCAAAGGCGGGGGGGCACAGATACGCAGTATTTT. Amino acid sequence: CASSPQRRGGTDTQYF.

This clone came up many times. CDR3 nucleotides: TGCGCCAGCAGCCGACAACTCGATAACGAGCAGTACTTC. Translating it yields CASSRQLDNEQYF. V is TRBV4-3 and J is TRBJ2-7; D is ambiguous. The ends were cut back, 4 bases at V and 5 bases at J, with 12 bases in the middle. Per germline, CDR1 LGHNA and CDR2 YSLEER. The CDR3 sequence is 13 residues long.

This chain links TRBV6-1 with TRBJ2-2; 8 bases are shared with TRBD1. V shed 2 bases, J shed 6 bases, and the junction held 8 bases outside the gene matches. CDR1 and CDR2 (germline): MNHNS, SASEGT. The CDR3 has 16 residues. CDR3 loop: CASSEFSGGTSGELFF. As DNA, the CDR3 is TGTGCCAGCAGTGAATTTTCAGGGGGCACGTCCGGGGAGCTGTTTTTT.

This clone has just a few counts. This CDR3 is CAERRGNEKLFF. The CDR3 DNA sequence: TGTGCTGAACGCAGGGGTAATGAAAAACTGTTTTTT. V usage is TRBV7-8 and J usage is TRBJ1-4; TRBD1 is a possible D gene (6 bases). Germline V CDR1 and CDR2: SGHVS, FQNEAQ. The CDR3 consists of 12 residues.

The count of this clone is one. The chain recombines TRBV7-2 with TRBJ2-1; D unclear. V was shortened by 4 bases and J by 7 bases, with 11 bases between the two germline ends. CDR1 SGHTA and CDR2 FQGNSA come from the germline V gene. The CDR3 runs to 13 residues. The CDR3 region has the DNA TGTGCCAGCAGCTCCGGACCCTGGAATGAGCAGTTCTTC. Translating gives CASSSGPWNEQFF.

Only a few counts were recorded for this clone. The rearrangement uses TRBV7-2 and TRBJ1-1, with 7 bases lining up with TRBD1. Per germline, CDR1 SGHTA and CDR2 FQGNSA. Germline trimming cut 5 bases from V and 11 bases from J; bases unmatched to any gene: 8. The CDR3 has 12 amino acids. In nucleotides, the CDR3 is TGTGCCAGCAGCAACAGGGGCGGGATGGCTTTCTTT. Translating gives CASSNRGGMAFF.

The chain is built from TRBV6-2 or TRBV6-3 and TRBJ2-1; 7 bases agree with TRBD1. The ends lost 7 bases at V and 2 bases at J; junction bases unmatched: 8. From germline, CDR1 is MNHEY and CDR2 SVGEGT. The length of the CDR3 is 15 residues. CDR3 coding DNA: TGTGCCAGCATCGGCTCCGGGACAGCCTACAATGAGCAGTTCTTC. Protein product: CASIGSGTAYNEQFF.

The J gene is TRBJ1-1, the V gene TRBV20-1; 8 positions agree with TRBD1. The CDR3 has 15 residues. Germline-derived CDR1 and CDR2 are DFQATT and SNEGSKA (reference sequence). Losses at the gene ends were 4 bases for V and 3 bases for J; bases not matched to a gene: 10. The CDR3 region is CSAIGQGEGDTEAFF. For the CDR3, the DNA is TGCAGTGCTATTGGACAGGGAGAAGGGGACACTGAAGCTTTCTTT.

The CDR3 protein is CATSGWDYSNQPQHF. In DNA form, the CDR3 reads TGTGCCACCTCCGGCTGGGATTATAGCAATCAGCCCCAGCATTTT. This chain links TRBV6-2 or TRBV6-3 with TRBJ1-5; D is unclear. V was clipped by 10 bases and J by 0 bases, with 16 bases between them. Germline V gene sequence: CDR1 MNHEY, CDR2 SVGEGT. The CDR3 is 15 amino acids.

The J gene is TRBJ1-2, the V gene TRBV11-2; 7 bases agree with TRBD1. CDR3 size: 15 residues. The germline V gene has CDR1 SGHAT and CDR2 FQNNGV. Trimming at V came to 4 bases and at J to 7 bases, leaving 12 bases not matched to a gene. In DNA form, the CDR3 reads TGTGCCAGCAGCTCTAGGACAGGTACCCTATCTGGCTACACCTTC. Encoded protein: CASSSRTGTLSGYTF. Complete variable domain (other parts from reference TRBV11-2 and TRBJ1-2): EAGVAQSPRYKIIEKRQSVAFWCNPISGHATLYWYQQILGQGPKLLIQFQNNGVVDDSQLPKDRFSAERLKGVDSTLKIQPAKLEDSAVYLCASSSRTGTLSGYTFGSGTRLTVV.

This clone occurred a few times. This CDR3 is also generated by other DNA sequences in the sample. This sequence joins TRBV30 and TRBJ2-2; D assignment may be TRBD1 or TRBD2 (5 bases each). This CDR3 spans 14 amino acids. V was trimmed by 3 bases and J by 7 bases, leaving 15 bases between them. Germline lookup yields CDR1 GTSNPN and CDR2 SVGIG (reference sequence). CDR3: CAWRGKGTGGELFF. DNA for the CDR3: TGTGCCTGGAGAGGAAAAGGGACCGGCGGGGAGCTGTTTTTT.

This clone was observed many times. One junction end does not reproduce the germline sequence, and a read error may be involved. The chain joins TRBV7-7 to TRBJ2-7, with unresolved D. The CDR3 is made up of 10 amino acids. From germline, CDR1 is SSHAT and CDR2 FNYEAQ (reference sequence). CDR3 in amino acids: CASSSYEQYF. CDR3 nucleotide sequence: TGTGCTAGCAGCTCGTACGAGCAGTACTTC.

The chain couples TRBV20-1 to TRBJ2-3, with TRBD2 matching 7 bases. The germline gives CDR1 DFQATT, CDR2 SNEGSKA (reference sequence). The V segment lost 3 bases and the J segment 4 bases; nucleotides outside the gene matches: 7. The CDR3 has 14 residues. CDR3 sequence (DNA): TGCAGTGCTAGCGCGGTTCGGGGGGCAGATACGCAGTATTTT. Amino acids: CSASAVRGADTQYF.